The 16 T cell receptor beta chains in this list originate from one sample, sequenced in a study of blood T cell repertoires in COVID-19. Only in-frame clones appear in the TCRdb table, and some are missing; sequencing was by immunoSEQ multiplex PCR. The table records over 200,000 clones, approximately 90% of them present only once. Material: peripheral blood. These receptor sequences come from a woman aged 40 to 50 who had recovered from COVID-19.

The chain links TRBV9 to TRBJ2-2; 9 nucleotides line up with TRBD2. The trim removed 2 bases at V and 4 bases at J, leaving 9 bases unmatched. CDR3 length equals 17 residues. The V gene's germline CDR1 is SGDLS and CDR2 YYNGEE. The CDR3 is CASSVGGLASGTGELFF. In DNA form, the CDR3 reads TGTGCCAGCAGCGTGGGAGGACTAGCGTCGGGCACCGGGGAGCTGTTTTTT.

This clone was counted once. V and J are TRBV19 and TRBJ1-2, with a possible D match to TRBD1 (5 bases). Germline CDR1 and CDR2: LNHDA and SQIVND (reference sequence). The ends were cut back, 6 bases at V and 7 bases at J, with 9 bases in the middle. This CDR3 is 11 amino acids long. In DNA, the CDR3 is TGTGCCAGTAGACTGACAGTTGGCTACACCTTC. Protein: CASRLTVGYTF.

V gene TRBV19 combines with J gene TRBJ2-1; 7 bases agree with TRBD2. V trimming: 5 bases; J trimming: 9 bases; junction bases outside the gene matches: 7. The CDR3 has 13 residues. The germline CDR1 and CDR2 sequences are LNHDA and SQIVND (reference sequence). The CDR3: CASSLTTSSEQFF. The CDR3 nucleotides are TGTGCCAGTAGTCTGACGACTAGCAGTGAGCAGTTCTTC.

The gene calls are TRBV27 and TRBJ1-5; possible D gene TRBD1, 5 bases. Trimming cost V 5 bases and J 0 bases, with 20 bases left between them. CDR1 MNHEY and CDR2 SMNVEV come from the germline V gene (reference sequence). This CDR3 has 18 amino acids. The chain's CDR3 is CASSPGRGTLYSNQPQHF. The CDR3 coding sequence is TGTGCCAGCAGTCCAGGTAGGGGCACACTATATAGCAATCAGCCCCAGCATTTT.

The chain is built from TRBV30 and TRBJ2-7; 10 nucleotides match TRBD1. The CDR3 totals 14 residues. The germline gives CDR1 GTSNPN, CDR2 SVGIG (reference sequence). With 2 bases clipped from V and 9 bases from J, the junction kept 10 bases outside the gene matches. Written as DNA, the CDR3 is TGTGCCTGGAGTCCCGGGACAGGGGTTCTGGGGCAGTACTTC. Protein sequence: CAWSPGTGVLGQYF. Combining the CDR3 with reference TRBV30 and TRBJ2-7 gives the whole variable domain SQTIHQWPATLVQPVGSPLSLECTVEGTSNPNLYWYRQAAGRGLQLLFYSVGIGQISSEVPQNLSASRPQDRQFILSSKKLLLSDSGFYLCAWSPGTGVLGQYFGPGTRLTVT.

The chain's CDR3 is CASSPTGSEQYF. As DNA, the CDR3 is TGTGCCAGCTCACCGACAGGGAGCGAGCAGTACTTC. This rearrangement joins TRBV18 to TRBJ2-7; 7 bases agree with TRBD1. The germline gives CDR1 KGHSH, CDR2 LQKENI. After removal of 3 bases from V and 6 bases from J, the junction contained 2 bases not matched to a gene. The CDR3 runs 12 residues.

The genes are TRBV6-2 or TRBV6-3 and TRBJ1-2; tentatively, D is TRBD1 (6 bases). CDR1 and CDR2 from the germline V gene are MNHEY and SVGEGT. This CDR3 has 12 residues. Trimming removed 6 bases from V and 8 bases from J, with 13 bases in between. CDR3 nucleotides: TGTGCCAGCAGCCCGGGGGCGCGGGGCTACACCTTC. It codes for CASSPGARGYTF.

J is TRBJ2-2 and V is TRBV12-3 or TRBV12-4, with 7 bases lining up with TRBD1. CDR3 length: 12 amino acids. Germline trimming cut 8 bases from V and 8 bases from J; bases unmatched to any gene: 5. CDR3 in DNA: TGTGCCAGCGGACAGGAGTTTGGGGAGCTGTTTTTT. This gives the protein CASGQEFGELFF.

The chain recombines TRBV11-3 with TRBJ1-3; a weak D match, TRBD1 (5 bases). The V gene's germline CDR1 is SGHNT and CDR2 YENEEA. The CDR3 spans 15 residues. The V end was cut by 0 bases, the J end by 10 bases, with 16 bases between. The CDR3 loop is CASSLDGTSRGTIYF. The CDR3 DNA reads TGTGCCAGCAGCTTAGACGGGACGAGTCGGGGGACCATATATTTT.

The chain combines TRBV10-3 with TRBJ1-4; D uncertain. Germline-derived CDR1 and CDR2 are ENHRY and SYGVKD. The CDR3 consists of 12 residues. Trimming pared 4 bases from V and 7 bases from J, leaving 7 bases between. CDR3 nucleotide sequence: TGTGCCATCAGTGGCGGGAGTGAAAAACTGTTTTTT. Its translation is CAISGGSEKLFF.

The chain is built from TRBV30 and TRBJ1-2, with D possibly being TRBD1 (5 bases). V lost 2 bases and J 4 bases, leaving 11 bases between the germline ends. CDR3 length: 13 residues. CDR1 is GTSNPN, CDR2 SVGIG, per germline (reference sequence). As DNA, the CDR3 is TGTGCCTGGAGTTGGCGGGACCCCTATGGCTACACCTTC. This translates into CAWSWRDPYGYTF.

This chain connects TRBV7-2 to TRBJ2-1; 7 bases are a match to TRBD1. CDR3 length equals 15 residues. V lost 8 bases, J lost 5 bases, and 12 bases stayed unmatched. Germline V lookup: CDR1 SGHTA, CDR2 FQGNSA. The CDR3 reads CASLQTLGGHNEQFF. The CDR3 coding sequence is TGTGCCAGCCTCCAAACCCTAGGGGGCCACAATGAGCAGTTCTTC.

This chain connects TRBV5-5 to TRBJ2-7, with D maybe TRBD1 (6 bases). The germline V and J ends were trimmed by 4 bases and 0 bases, with 11 bases remaining between them. CDR3 length: 14 residues. Germline loops: CDR1 SGHKS, CDR2 YYEKEE (reference sequence). The CDR3 reads CASSLTGHSYEQYV. CDR3 in DNA: TGTGCCAGCAGCCTCACAGGGCACTCCTACGAGCAGTACGTC.

V gene TRBV30 combines with J gene TRBJ1-3, with D tentatively TRBD1 (5 bases). V dropped 7 bases and J dropped 3 bases, with 16 bases sitting between them. The CDR3 spans 14 residues. Germline V gene lookup returns CDR1 GTSNPN and CDR2 SVGIG (reference sequence). The CDR3 DNA reads as TGTGCCTCGACCCACAGGCTACGTGGAAACACCATATATTTT. Encoded protein: CASTHRLRGNTIYF. Drawing the rest from reference TRBV30 and TRBJ1-3, the complete variable domain is SQTIHQWPATLVQPVGSPLSLECTVEGTSNPNLYWYRQAAGRGLQLLFYSVGIGQISSEVPQNLSASRPQDRQFILSSKKLLLSDSGFYLCASTHRLRGNTIYFGEGSWLTVV.

The chain is built from TRBV7-3 and TRBJ2-2; TRBD2 matches 8 bases. This CDR3 is built from 15 residues. Germline V gene sequence: CDR1 SGHTA, CDR2 FQGTGA. Losses at the gene ends were 5 bases for V and 6 bases for J; bases not matched to a gene: 8. CDR3 bases: TGTGCCAGCAGCCTGGGACTAGTTTCCCCCGGGGAGCTGTTTTTT. Translation gives CASSLGLVSPGELFF.

The chain carries TRBV30 and TRBJ2-3, with TRBD2 matching over 14 bases. Germline CDR1 reads GTSNPN; CDR2 reads SVGIG (reference sequence). Trimming at V came to 5 bases and at J to 4 bases, leaving 2 bases not matched to a gene. The CDR3 is 14 residues long. In DNA, the CDR3 is TGTGCCTGGCGACTAGCGGGAGGGCCAGATACGCAGTATTTT. It specifies CAWRLAGGPDTQYF.